These T cell receptor beta chains were read from a single sample in a study of shared clonotypes between healthy human individuals. Some clones are missing from TCRdb's copy, which holds only in-frame ones; the method was immunoSEQ multiplex PCR. This table has some 350,000 clones, roughly 70% appearing once. The sequencing sample was made of memory CD4+ T cells sorted from blood. The receptors were gathered from a man in his thirties or forties in good health. Each CDR3 is given with its conserved first and last residue. D genes are given only for firm matches. Clone size, where shown, is once, few, many, or a class for clones that have expanded.

TRBJ2-1 | TRBV2 | TRBD2 | - | TGTGCCAGCAGTCGTCCCGGGACTAGTTTGGGGACCTCCTACAATGAGCAGTTCTTC | CASSRPGTSLGTSYNEQFF
TRBJ2-7 | TRBV28 | TRBD1 | - | TGTGCCAGCAGTACCTCCGGGACAGGGTTCCACGAGCAGTACTTC | CASSTSGTGFHEQYF
TRBJ2-2 | TRBV10-3 | - | - | TGTGCCATCAGTGAGCCCTTTAACACCGGGGAGCTGTTTTTT | CAISEPFNTGELFF
TRBJ2-7 | TRBV28 | TRBD2 | - | TGTGCCAGCAGCTCCCCGGCTAGCGGACTATACGAGCAGTACTTC | CASSSPASGLYEQYF
TRBJ1-4 | TRBV28 | TRBD1 | - | TGTGCCAGCAGTCTGGGACAGGGAGGCAATGAAAAACTGTTTTTT | CASSLGQGGNEKLFF
TRBJ2-2 | TRBV28 | - | - | TGTGCCAGCAGTCCACCCCCACCGCCCGGGGAGCTGTTTTTT | CASSPPPPPGELFF
TRBJ2-7 | TRBV6-5 | - | - | TGTGCCAGCAGCATCGGATTCCAAGAGTTCGAGTACTTC | CASSIGFQEFEYF
TRBJ2-5 | TRBV5-1 | TRBD1 | - | TGCGCCAGCAGCTTGGTGACAGGGAAAGAGACCCAGTACTTC | CASSLVTGKETQYF
TRBJ1-1 | TRBV5-1 | - | - | TGCGCCAGCAGCTTGAGGGGGTCGGAAGCTGAAGCTTTCTTT | CASSLRGSEAEAFF
TRBJ1-2 | TRBV5-6 | - | once | TGTGCCAGCAGCTTGTTAGGCCGTGGCGGGATAGTCTATGGCTACACCTTC | CASSLLGRGGIVYGYTF
TRBJ2-7 | TRBV28 | - | - | TGTGCCAGCATAGGAAGAGCGGACGAGCAGTACTTC | CASIGRADEQYF
TRBJ1-1 | TRBV6-6 | - | - | TGTGCCAGCAGTCGGACCAGGGGTGAGAATACTGAAGCTTTCTTT | CASSRTRGENTEAFF
TRBJ2-7 | TRBV5-1 | TRBD2 | - | TGCGCCAGCAGCCCCCGGGGGGTTGCGGGAGTGTTGTATGAGCAGTACTTC | CASSPRGVAGVLYEQYF
TRBJ1-1 | TRBV9 | - | - | TGTGCCAGCAGCGTAGCGGTAGGGGTGGTGACTGAAGCTTTCTTT | CASSVAVGVVTEAFF
TRBJ1-1 | TRBV7-6 | TRBD1 | - | TGTGCCAGCAGCTCCCCAGGGGGTGACACTGAAGCTTTCTTT | CASSSPGGDTEAFF
TRBJ2-6 | TRBV5-1 | TRBD1 | - | TGCGCCAGCAGCTTAAATACCGGGACAGGGGAGGGATCTGGGGCCAACGTCCTGACTTTC | CASSLNTGTGEGSGANVLTF
TRBJ1-1 | TRBV5-1 | - | few | TGCGCCAGCAGCCCACTCTCGACACGGCGGGAAGCTTTCTTT | CASSPLSTRREAFF
TRBJ1-2 | TRBV9 | - | - | TGTGCCAGCAGCGGGGAGTTCTATGGCTACACCTTC | CASSGEFYGYTF
TRBJ1-5 | TRBV4-1 | - | - | TGCGCCAGCAGCCCAGAGTGGGGGAGGGGCAATCAGCCCCAGCATTTT | CASSPEWGRGNQPQHF
TRBJ2-3 | TRBV18 | TRBD1 | few | TGTGCCAGCTCACCTTCCGACAGGGGAACAGATACGCAGTATTTT | CASSPSDRGTDTQYF
TRBJ2-2 | TRBV7-8 | - | - | TGTGCCAGCAGCTTAGTCGTCTGGGGTCCGTCTTCTACCGGGGAGCTGTTTTTT | CASSLVVWGPSSTGELFF
TRBJ2-1 | TRBV18 | TRBD1 | - | TGTGCCAGCTCACAGGGGGCGGTCTACAATGAGCAGTTCTTC | CASSQGAVYNEQFF
TRBJ2-7 | TRBV7-9 | TRBD2 | once | TGTGCCAGCAGCTTAACGGACGGGAGGGAGCAGTACTTC | CASSLTDGREQYF
TRBJ2-2 | TRBV6-1 | - | many | TGTGCCAGCCGTGCGCGGGCCCAATACGCGAACACCGGGGAGCTGTTTTTT | CASRARAQYANTGELFF
TRBJ2-7 | TRBV14 | - | many | TGTGCCAGCAGCCCCCGAACCGGCTCCTACGAGCAGTACTTC | CASSPRTGSYEQYF
TRBJ1-1 | TRBV6-4 | - | - | TGTGCCAGCAGTGTGTGGGAAGGGGACACTGAAGCTTTCTTT | CASSVWEGDTEAFF
TRBJ2-3 | TRBV10-3 | TRBD2 | - | TGTGCCATCAGGAAACTAGCGGGAGACACAGATACGCAGTATTTT | CAIRKLAGDTDTQYF
TRBJ1-2 | TRBV6-1 | - | - | TGTGCCAGCAGTGAAGCAGGAGGCTACACCTTC | CASSEAGGYTF
TRBJ2-2 | TRBV6-4 | TRBD2 | - | TGTGCCAGCAGTCCACTAGCGGGAGGGGCCGGGGAGCTGTTTTTT | CASSPLAGGAGELFF
TRBJ2-1 | TRBV2 | - | - | TGTGCCAGCAGTCAAACCCGGGGTGCCTACAATGAGCAGTTCTTC | CASSQTRGAYNEQFF
TRBJ1-1 | TRBV7-8 | - | few | TGTGCCAGCAGCTATCAGGGTATGGGGACTGAAGCTTTCTTT | CASSYQGMGTEAFF
TRBJ1-1 | TRBV7-9 | - | - | TGTGCCAGCAGCTTTCATAACGGGGCGGCTTTCTTT | CASSFHNGAAFF
TRBJ2-5 | TRBV5-4 | - | once | TGTGCCAGCAGCTTGGACGTGACCCAAGAGACCCAGTACTTC | CASSLDVTQETQYF
TRBJ2-2 | TRBV2 | TRBD2 | few | TGTGCCAGCAGGATGGCGGGGGGCACCGGGGAGCTGTTTTTT | CASRMAGGTGELFF
TRBJ1-5 | TRBV30 | TRBD1 | few | TGTGCCTGGGATAGACAGGGGGATCAGCCCCAGCATTTT | CAWDRQGDQPQHF
TRBJ2-7 | TRBV2 | - | - | TGTGCCAGCAGTGTCCTTGACAGGACCTACGAGCAGTACTTC | CASSVLDRTYEQYF
TRBJ2-1 | TRBV6-1 | - | - | TGTGCCAGCACGGGCGGTTTTTCCTACAATGAGCAGTTCTTC | CASTGGFSYNEQFF
TRBJ2-2 | TRBV10-1 | TRBD2 | - | TGCGCCAGCAGTGAGTCTCGGGGGGAACACGGGGAGCTGTTTTTT | CASSESRGEHGELFF
TRBJ1-2 | TRBV11-2 | - | - | TGTGCCAGCAGCAAAGAAGCCAGGGGCGCCTATGGCTACACCTTC | CASSKEARGAYGYTF
TRBJ2-2 | TRBV5-4 | TRBD2 | - | TGTGCCAGCAGCTTTGGGGGGCTACTAGCGGTAAACACCGGGGAGCTGTTTTTT | CASSFGGLLAVNTGELFF
TRBJ1-2 | TRBV19 | - | - | TGTGCCAGTAGTAACCAGGGACAACCTAACTATGGCTACACCTTC | CASSNQGQPNYGYTF
TRBJ2-5 | TRBV13 | - | - | TGTGCCAGCAGCTTATATGAGACCCAGTACTTC | CASSLYETQYF